Detailed here is one T cell receptor (beta chain). Its matching antigen is unknown. This CDR3 is 15 amino acids long. Germline V gene data show CDR1 as MGHRA and CDR2 as YSYEKL. V lost 1 base and J 4 bases, leaving 13 bases between the germline ends. The sample is drawn from a study of T-cell memory formation after mild COVID-19. About the research overall: TCR clusters showed largely donor specificity.

In TCRdb, the 5' RACE reads were re-called with MiXCR into one record per CDR3 protein. The table has approximately 270,000 distinct CDR3 sequences, about a sixth seen once. General study points: Some SARS-CoV-2-responding clones were already detected in memory before infection. Of the contracting clones, CD4+ ones lay mainly in CM and EM, and CD8+ ones in EMRA.

The clonotype was recovered from a man aged 18 to 30 who had mild COVID-19 (a few samples of this study predate the infection). Cell type and time point are not known. The chain recombines TRBV4-1 with TRBJ1-1; weak D call: TRBD1 (6 bases). Specimen: PBMCs or a T cell subset sorted from them (not recorded which). The CDR3 region is CASSQGRGRVTEAFF. Written as DNA, the CDR3 is TGCGCCAGCAGCCAAGGTCGGGGGCGAGTCACTGAAGCTTTCTTT.